The entry that follows covers one T cell receptor (beta chain) sequence. The data were obtained in a study of shared T cell receptors in the human thymus. The protocol was immunoSEQ multiplex PCR, while the TCRdb copy is restricted to in-frame clones and leaves out a portion. The data hold more than 550,000 clones, with 75% to 90% observed a single time. These data are also associated with another study on human thymus T cells. That work contributes: Thymus was obtained from resections taken during corrective heart surgery. An apparent bias in V and J gene usage was seen in thymic and blood repertoires.

The clonotype comes from a girl in the first two years of life with a congenital heart defect. Source material: thymocytes.

The CDR3 region is CASSVTQGHDNSPLHF. DNA for the CDR3: TGTGCCAGCAGCGTGACACAGGGACACGATAATTCACCCCTCCACTTT. The chain has TRBV9 and TRBJ1-6, with TRBD1 as a possible D gene (6 bases). The CDR3 consists of 16 residues. Germline assignment: CDR1 SGDLS and CDR2 YYNGEE. V shed 2 bases and J shed 5 bases, with 14 bases lying between them.